These 25 T cell receptor beta chains were sequenced from one sample in a study of blood T cell repertoires in COVID-19. The data were produced by immunoSEQ multiplex PCR, yet TCRdb's version contains in-frame clones alone and is incomplete. Of approximately 150,000 clones listed, 87% were seen once; the top ten hold roughly 1%. The sequenced sample consisted of peripheral blood. The receptor source for this set is a woman in her fifties or sixties with acute or convalescent COVID-19.

The CDR3 bases are TGTGCCAGCAGTTTAGGGCAGGTCGATGGCTACACCTTC. It encodes CASSLGQVDGYTF. This chain links TRBV12-3 or TRBV12-4 with TRBJ1-2; no reliable D call. The CDR3 runs 13 residues. The V gene lost 1 base and the J gene lost 6 bases, with 9 bases spanning the gap.

V and J are TRBV18 and TRBJ1-1; D is unresolved. This CDR3 is built from 12 residues. Trimming took off 1 base at V and 7 bases at J, with 7 bases between the two ends. CDR1 KGHSH and CDR2 LQKENI come from the germline V gene. The chain's CDR3 is CASSPQAVEAFF. For the CDR3, the DNA is TGTGCCAGCTCACCACAGGCGGTTGAAGCTTTCTTT.

The chain carries TRBV7-3 and TRBJ2-3; 7 bases agree with TRBD1. Germline lookup yields CDR1 SGHTA and CDR2 FQGTGA. The CDR3 has 14 amino acids. V gave up 2 bases and J gave up 7 bases; unmatched junction bases: 6. CDR3 sequence: CASSLEGAGYTQYF. As DNA, the CDR3 is TGTGCCAGCAGCTTAGAGGGGGCTGGGTATACGCAGTATTTT.

The chain has TRBV7-3 and TRBJ2-2; 8 bases map to TRBD1. Germline V gene sequence: CDR1 SGHTA, CDR2 FQGTGA. This CDR3 contains 16 residues. J lost 4 bases, V lost 5 bases, and 9 bases had no gene match. CDR3 nucleotide sequence: TGTGCCAGCAGCGCGTTTGGGACAGGAGTCACCGGGGAGCTGTTTTTT. Its protein product is CASSAFGTGVTGELFF.

The J gene is TRBJ1-2, the V gene TRBV19; 7 bases line up with TRBD1. The V and J ends lost 3 bases and 4 bases, in that order; junction bases with no gene match: 8. Germline-derived CDR1 and CDR2 are LNHDA and SQIVND (reference sequence). This CDR3 spans 15 amino acids. CDR3 DNA: TGTGCCAGTAGTATTTTTGGAGGGGGCGCCTATGGCTACACCTTC. It yields the protein CASSIFGGGAYGYTF.

V is TRBV29-1 and J is TRBJ1-3; TRBD1 agrees at 9 bases. This CDR3 contains 17 residues. Germline V gene lookup returns CDR1 SQVTM and CDR2 ANQGSEA. V lost 3 bases and J lost 0; bases outside the gene matches: 9. CDR3 region: CSVDMTGGKNSGNTIYF. CDR3 coding DNA: TGCAGCGTTGATATGACAGGGGGGAAAAACTCTGGAAACACCATATATTTT.

The rearrangement joins TRBV4-1 to TRBJ2-7; the match to TRBD1 covers 8 bases. The CDR3 is 15 amino acids. CDR1 is MGHRA, CDR2 YSYEKL, per germline. V trimming: 3 bases; J trimming: 3 bases; junction bases outside the gene matches: 7. CDR3 coding DNA: TGCGCCAGCAGCCACCCGGGACAGGAATTCTACGAGCAGTACTTC. Protein sequence: CASSHPGQEFYEQYF.

J is TRBJ1-2 and V is TRBV25-1; the match to TRBD1 covers 8 bases. J lost 4 bases, V lost 6 bases, and 10 bases had no gene match. CDR1 MGHDK and CDR2 SYGVNS come from the germline V gene. The CDR3 is 15 amino acids. CDR3: CASSSGQAKGYGYTF. The CDR3 coding sequence is TGTGCCAGCAGCTCGGGACAGGCGAAGGGCTATGGCTACACCTTC.

The rearrangement uses TRBV6-6 and TRBJ2-5; TRBD1 might be the D (7 bases). The germline CDR1 and CDR2 sequences are MNHNY and SVGAGI (reference sequence). The CDR3 covers 14 residues. V dropped 6 bases and J dropped 5 bases, with 16 bases sitting between them. CDR3 residues: CASSPGQTRETQYF. In DNA form, the CDR3 reads TGTGCCAGCAGCCCGGGACAGACTAGGGAGACCCAGTACTTC.

This sequence joins TRBV6-5 and TRBJ2-3; weak D call: TRBD2 (6 bases). This CDR3 contains 15 residues. Trimming removed 1 base at V and 3 bases at J, with 11 bases between. Germline loops: CDR1 MNHEY, CDR2 SVGAGI. The CDR3 DNA reads as TGTGCCAGCAGTTACTACCTCCGGGGGACAGATACGCAGTATTTT. Amino acid sequence: CASSYYLRGTDTQYF.

J is TRBJ2-7 and V is TRBV7-8, with TRBD1 identical over 7 bases. The CDR3 consists of 14 residues. V shed 1 base, J shed 0 bases, and the junction held 0 bases outside the gene matches. Looked up from germline, CDR1 is SGHVS and CDR2 is FQNEAQ. CDR3 sequence reads: CASSLGDSSYEQYF. The CDR3 DNA reads as TGTGCCAGCAGCTTAGGGGACAGCTCCTACGAGCAGTACTTC.

The V call is TRBV19, the J call TRBJ1-1; D might be TRBD1 (5 bases). Trimming pared 3 bases from V and 1 base from J, leaving 12 bases between. CDR1 and CDR2 (germline): LNHDA, SQIVND (reference sequence). The CDR3 has 15 amino acids. The CDR3 DNA is TGTGCCAGTAGTATGGCCGGGGGAGCGAACACTGAAGCTTTCTTT. Amino acid sequence: CASSMAGGANTEAFF.

The genes are TRBV4-1 and TRBJ2-1, with 10 nucleotides matching TRBD1. The length of the CDR3 is 19 residues. V gave up 3 bases and J gave up 0 bases; unmatched junction bases: 11. CDR1 and CDR2 (germline): MGHRA, YSYEKL. CDR3 DNA sequence: TGCGCCAGCAGCCATCCGGGACAGGGGATCTCTCGCTCCTACAATGAGCAGTTCTTC. Its translation: CASSHPGQGISRSYNEQFF.

The count of this clone is one. The V and J genes are TRBV10-1 and TRBJ2-3, with TRBD2 matching 11 bases. J lost 3 bases, V lost 6 bases, and 2 bases had no gene match. Germline V gene sequence: CDR1 WNHNN, CDR2 SYGVQD (reference sequence). The CDR3 contains 14 residues. Here the CDR3 reads CASSPSGGTDTQYF. DNA for the CDR3: TGCGCCAGCAGCCCTAGCGGGGGGACAGATACGCAGTATTTT.

The table lists this clone with a count of one. The chain combines TRBV28 with TRBJ1-3; 8 bases line up with TRBD1. In germline, CDR1 is MDHEN, CDR2 SYDVKM. There are 16 residues in the CDR3. The trim removed 1 base at V and 0 bases at J, leaving 2 bases unmatched. CDR3 protein: CASSLYGQGSGNTIYF. Written as DNA, the CDR3 is TGTGCCAGCAGTTTATACGGACAGGGCTCTGGAAACACCATATATTTT.

The chain couples TRBV9 to TRBJ2-1; 9 nucleotides align to TRBD2. CDR3 size: 15 residues. CDR1 is SGDLS, CDR2 YYNGEE, per germline. The junction had 6 bases not matched to a gene; V was cut back by 0 bases and J by 8 bases. CDR3 sequence reads: CASSVVGAGGHEQFF. In nucleotides, the CDR3 is TGTGCCAGCAGCGTAGTTGGAGCGGGGGGCCATGAGCAGTTCTTC.

The rearrangement links TRBV6-5 to TRBJ2-7; TRBD1 matches at 10 bases. Germline assignment: CDR1 MNHEY and CDR2 SVGAGI. Trimming removed 6 bases from V and 6 bases from J; junction bases left unmatched: 8. This CDR3 spans 14 amino acids. The CDR3 nucleotides are TGTGCCAGCAGGGAGGAGGGACAGGGGTTCGAGCAGTACTTC. Its protein product is CASREEGQGFEQYF.

The gene calls are TRBV7-8 and TRBJ2-1; 9 nucleotides agree with TRBD1. Trimming took 3 bases from V and 6 from J; bases not matched to a gene: 3. This CDR3 has 14 residues. Germline V lookup: CDR1 SGHVS, CDR2 FQNEAQ. CDR3 DNA sequence: TGTGCCAGCAGCTTTCGGGACAGGGCCAATGAGCAGTTCTTC. Its protein product is CASSFRDRANEQFF.

The V call is TRBV7-3, the J call TRBJ2-2; D not certain. The CDR3 extends over 16 amino acids. With 2 bases removed from V and 0 bases from J, the gap between germline ends came to 10 bases. Germline values: CDR1 SGHTA, CDR2 FQGTGA. In DNA, the CDR3 is TGTGCCAGCAGCTTAGGCCCTTTACCGAACACCGGGGAGCTGTTTTTT. Its protein product is CASSLGPLPNTGELFF.

This clone is a singleton in its sample. The chain carries TRBV5-1 and TRBJ2-1, with 13 bases lining up with TRBD2. CDR3 length: 18 amino acids. The germline CDR1 and CDR2 sequences are SGHRS and YFSETQ. V trimming: 0 bases; J trimming: 0 bases; junction bases outside the gene matches: 3. The DNA of the CDR3 is TGCGCCAGCAGCTTGGAGGGGACTAGCGGGATCTCCTACAATGAGCAGTTCTTC. Protein sequence: CASSLEGTSGISYNEQFF.

The rearrangement uses TRBV2 and TRBJ2-1, with 10 bases lining up with TRBD2. Germline CDR1 reads SNHLY; CDR2 reads FYNNEI. V shed 9 bases and J 3 bases; nucleotides not matched to a gene: 5. This CDR3 is built from 14 residues. The CDR3 coding sequence is TGTGCCAGTGCGGGACTAGCGAGCTACAATGAGCAGTTCTTC. The encoded protein is CASAGLASYNEQFF.

The chain joins TRBV6-5 to TRBJ1-1; D not resolved. Trimming took off 2 bases at V and 5 bases at J, with 9 bases between the two ends. The germline V gene encodes CDR1 MNHEY and CDR2 SVGAGI. The CDR3 runs to 13 residues. For the CDR3, the DNA is TGTGCCAGCAGTTACGCCACACAGACTGAAGCTTTCTTT. Residues: CASSYATQTEAFF.

This chain links TRBV4-1 with TRBJ2-2; TRBD2 might be the D (5 bases). CDR1 and CDR2 (germline): MGHRA, YSYEKL. This CDR3 contains 14 residues. Trimming took 4 bases from V and 7 from J, leaving 13 bases between them. The CDR3 sequence is CASSRGRVVGELFF. The CDR3 region has the DNA TGCGCCAGCAGCCGAGGGCGTGTGGTCGGGGAGCTGTTTTTT.

V gene TRBV15 combines with J gene TRBJ2-7, with D possibly matching TRBD1 (5 bases). Trimming left V 1 base short and J 3 bases short, with 10 bases between. Looked up from germline, CDR1 is LNHNV and CDR2 is YYDKDF (reference sequence). CDR3 size: 14 residues. CDR3 protein: CATSRVLGVYEQYF. CDR3 DNA: TGTGCCACCAGCAGAGTTCTAGGGGTCTACGAGCAGTACTTC. Full variable domain (missing parts from reference TRBV15 and TRBJ2-7): DAMVIQNPRYQVTQFGKPVTLSCSQTLNHNVMYWYQQKSSQAPKLLFHYYDKDFNNEADTPDNFQSRRPNTSFCFLDIRSPGLGDTAMYLCATSRVLGVYEQYFGPGTRLTVT.

The chain recombines TRBV1 with TRBJ2-7; TRBD2 is the table's D call and was not checked against the DNA. TRBV1 counts as a pseudogene. This CDR3 has 21 residues. The CDR3 region has the DNA TGCACCAGCAGCCAACAATTCGGTTCGTCTAGCGGGGGAGGTCGCTCCTACGAGCAGTACTTC. Translation: CTSSQQFGSSSGGGRSYEQYF.